Below are 20 T cell receptor beta chains sequenced from a single sample in a study of Ad26.COV2.S vaccination and SARS-CoV-2 variants (dated by TCRdb to about 2021). The library was built by means of the immunoSEQ multiplex PCR assay. Drawn from immuneACCESS, this table holds only the in-frame rearrangements with V and J called that TCRdb kept. Clones are partly lost; checked studies trace under half to an unresolved V gene and leave the rest unexplained. The sample table records 380,000 or so clones; about four fifths of these occur just once. The biggest ten clones account for about 8% of the sample. The treatment or condition label corresponds to: 15 to 20 received Ad26.COV2.S at low or high dose, single or two shots; roughly five received placebo; per-sample allocation not given. Repertoires of vaccine and placebo recipients were sequenced from samples taken on day 63 after the first injection.

Sequenced material: peripheral blood, taken in a trial of Ad26.COV2.S vaccine versus placebo. The source is a person between 18 and 65 years old who received the Ad26.COV2.S COVID-19 vaccine or a placebo.

This chain's CDR3 is CASSLETGVYNEQFF. The CDR3 DNA follows: TGCGCCAGCAGCTTGGAGACAGGGGTCTACAATGAGCAGTTCTTC. The J gene is TRBJ2-1, the V gene TRBV5-1; 8 bases are shared with TRBD1. The germline V gene encodes CDR1 SGHRS and CDR2 YFSETQ. V trimming: 0 bases; J trimming: 3 bases; junction bases outside the gene matches: 2. The CDR3 sequence is 15 residues long. Using reference TRBV5-1 and TRBJ2-1 for the parts outside the CDR3, the full variable domain is KAGVTQTPRYLIKTRGQQVTLSCSPISGHRSVSWYQQTPGQGLQFLFEYFSETQRNKGNFPGRFSGRQFSNSRSEMNVSTLELGDSALYLCASSLETGVYNEQFFGPGTRLTVL.

A few counts support this clone. In DNA form, the CDR3 reads TGTGCCAGCCAACTAGCGGGAGAGGCCGGGGAGCTGTTTTTT. Translation: CASQLAGEAGELFF. The V call is TRBV6-6, the J call TRBJ2-2; 11 positions match TRBD2. The CDR3 has 14 amino acids. V shed 8 bases and J 6 bases; nucleotides not matched to a gene: 5. Germline values: CDR1 MNHNY, CDR2 SVGAGI (reference sequence).

V and J are TRBV6-5 and TRBJ1-1, with TRBD1 matching 9 bases. CDR3 length: 14 residues. V dropped 9 bases and J dropped 4; count of bases not matched to a gene: 9. Germline V gene sequence: CDR1 MNHEY, CDR2 SVGAGI. The CDR3 DNA reads as TGTGCCAGTCAAAAGGGACAGGGAGGCACTGAAGCTTTCTTT. Translating gives CASQKGQGGTEAFF.

This clone was seen just once. This chain uses TRBV7-2 with TRBJ2-3; 7 nucleotides agree with TRBD1. Losses at the gene ends were 1 base for V and 4 bases for J; bases not matched to a gene: 2. Germline CDR1 and CDR2: SGHTA and FQGNSA. The length of the CDR3 is 14 residues. The CDR3 sequence is CASSLERGPDTQYF. The CDR3 DNA sequence: TGTGCCAGCAGCTTAGAAAGGGGGCCAGATACGCAGTATTTT. The variable domain in full, completed from reference TRBV7-2 and TRBJ2-3, reads GAGVSQSPSNKVTEKGKDVELRCDPISGHTALYWYRQSLGQGLEFLIYFQGNSAPDKSGLPSDRFSAERTGGSVSTLTIQRTQQEDSAVYLCASSLERGPDTQYFGPGTRLTVL.

The rearrangement links TRBV9 to TRBJ2-4; 8 bases match TRBD1. The ends lost 3 bases at V and 3 bases at J; junction bases unmatched: 5. This CDR3 has 15 amino acids. From germline, CDR1 is SGDLS and CDR2 YYNGEE. CDR3 residues: CASSAQQGGKNIQYF. CDR3 in DNA: TGTGCCAGCAGCGCTCAACAGGGGGGCAAAAACATTCAGTACTTC.

The chain employs TRBV19 and TRBJ1-2, with a possible D match to TRBD1 (6 bases). V lost 8 bases, J lost 4 bases, and 11 bases lay in between. CDR1 is LNHDA, CDR2 SQIVND, per germline (reference sequence). The CDR3 loop spans 12 amino acids. The CDR3, as DNA: TGTGCCAGTCGAACAGGGAGCTATGGCTACACCTTC. It specifies CASRTGSYGYTF.

The chain is built from TRBV5-1 and TRBJ1-1; D gene unclear. This CDR3 has 15 residues. V lost 1 base and J lost 1, with 11 bases in between. From germline, CDR1 is SGHRS and CDR2 YFSETQ. CDR3 DNA: TGCGCCAGCAGCTTGTCTGCGGTAGGGAACACTGAAGCTTTCTTT. Its translation: CASSLSAVGNTEAFF.

The CDR3 DNA reads TGCAGCGTAAATGGAGATGAGCAGTTCTTC. The encoded protein is CSVNGDEQFF. The gene calls are TRBV29-1 and TRBJ2-1; no reliable D call. The V gene lost 6 bases and the J gene lost 8 bases, with 8 bases spanning the gap. This CDR3 contains 10 residues. The germline gives CDR1 SQVTM, CDR2 ANQGSEA.

The chain employs TRBV7-2 and TRBJ2-7, with 8 bases that match TRBD1. Germline trimming cut 2 bases from V and 5 bases from J; bases unmatched to any gene: 14. The CDR3 covers 17 residues. Germline V gives CDR1 SGHTA, CDR2 FQGNSA. The CDR3 region is CASSLRFPGTGFNEQYF. The CDR3 DNA is TGTGCCAGCAGCTTACGATTCCCCGGGACAGGCTTCAACGAGCAGTACTTC.

The chain couples TRBV6-6 to TRBJ1-4; D call uncertain. The CDR3 sequence is 12 residues long. Trimming cost V 2 bases and J 8 bases, with 6 bases left between them. CDR1 is MNHNY and CDR2 is SVGAGI in the germline V gene (reference sequence). DNA of the CDR3: TGTGCCAGCAGTTACGGAAGCGAAAAACTGTTTTTT. Translated, it gives CASSYGSEKLFF.

This sequence joins TRBV18 and TRBJ2-3, with no clear D. This CDR3 has 13 amino acids. Trimming shortened V by 8 bases and J by 2 bases, and 11 bases separated the two germline ends. CDR1 and CDR2 (germline): KGHSH, LQKENI. The CDR3 loop is CASAARVTDTQYF. In DNA form, the CDR3 reads TGTGCCAGCGCTGCCCGGGTCACAGATACGCAGTATTTT.

The genes are TRBV11-2 and TRBJ1-6, with D unresolved. Germline CDR1 SGHAT, CDR2 FQNNGV. Trimming removed 7 bases at V and 8 bases at J, with 12 bases between. The CDR3 spans 13 residues. CDR3: CASTYIQDSPLHF. The CDR3 DNA follows: TGTGCCAGCACCTATATCCAGGATTCACCCCTCCACTTT.

V is TRBV6-2 or TRBV6-3 and J is TRBJ2-7; D not resolved. V was clipped by 5 bases and J by 1 base, with 15 bases between them. The germline V gene encodes CDR1 MNHEY and CDR2 SVGEGT. The CDR3 contains 15 residues. The CDR3 loop is CASSREGRLSYEQYF. The CDR3 DNA reads TGTGCCAGCAGTCGAGAAGGACGGCTGTCCTACGAGCAGTACTTC.

The chain recombines TRBV7-2 with TRBJ2-1, with D possibly matching TRBD1 (7 bases). Germline V gene data show CDR1 as SGHTA and CDR2 as FQGNSA. Trimming took off 4 bases at V and 9 bases at J, with 13 bases between the two ends. The CDR3 covers 13 residues. In DNA, the CDR3 is TGTGCCAGCAGCTCTGCCCAGGGGGGTGAGCAGTTCTTC. Its protein product is CASSSAQGGEQFF.

This sequence joins TRBV27 and TRBJ1-2; D is ambiguous. The germline V and J ends were trimmed by 9 bases and 6 bases, with 11 bases remaining between them. CDR3 length: 11 residues. Germline lookup yields CDR1 MNHEY and CDR2 SMNVEV (reference sequence). CDR3 residues: CASGYGDGYTF. In DNA form, the CDR3 reads TGTGCCAGTGGCTACGGGGATGGCTACACCTTC.

The chain carries TRBV2 and TRBJ1-5; TRBD1 matches at 9 bases. The junction had 15 bases not matched to a gene; V was cut back by 5 bases and J by 7 bases. The germline CDR1 and CDR2 sequences are SNHLY and FYNNEI. This CDR3 is 17 amino acids long. CDR3 DNA: TGTGCCAGCAGTTATAAAACCGGGACAGGGCTTGGGCAGCCCCAGCATTTT. It yields the protein CASSYKTGTGLGQPQHF. Variable domain in full (rest from reference TRBV2 and TRBJ1-5): EPEVTQTPSHQVTQMGQEVILRCVPISNHLYFYWYRQILGQKVEFLVSFYNNEISEKSEIFDDQFSVERPDGSNFTLKIRSTKLEDSAMYFCASSYKTGTGLGQPQHFGDGTRLSIL.

In this sample, this clone turned up a few times. The chain employs TRBV7-3 and TRBJ1-2; D might be TRBD1 (5 bases). CDR3 size: 13 residues. The V end lost 3 bases, the J end lost 5 bases, and 10 bases lay between the germline ends. Germline V CDR1 and CDR2: SGHTA, FQGTGA. The CDR3 nucleotides read TGTGCCAGCAGCTTCGGGGCCGATTATGGCTACACCTTC. Amino acid sequence: CASSFGADYGYTF.

The rearrangement uses TRBV9 and TRBJ2-7; D assignment may be TRBD1 or TRBD2 (5 bases each). Germline V CDR1 and CDR2: SGDLS, YYNGEE. V was shortened by 0 bases and J by 6 bases, with 10 bases between the two germline ends. CDR3 length: 13 residues. This CDR3 is CASSVGAGTEQYF. The CDR3 nucleotides read TGTGCCAGCAGCGTAGGGGCAGGGACCGAGCAGTACTTC.

This clone was recorded a few times. This rearrangement joins TRBV7-6 to TRBJ1-6; D not resolved. Germline assignment: CDR1 SGHVS and CDR2 FNYEAQ. Trimming took 1 base from V and 0 from J, leaving 16 bases between them. The CDR3 has 19 amino acids. CDR3 in DNA: TGTGCCAGCAGCTTAGATTATCGGCAGACCAGCTCCTATAATTCACCCCTCCACTTT. Amino acids: CASSLDYRQTSSYNSPLHF.

The genes are TRBV6-5 and TRBJ2-3; D is possibly TRBD1 or TRBD2 (5 bases each). V was trimmed by 2 bases and J by 1 base, leaving 7 bases between them. Germline V lookup: CDR1 MNHEY, CDR2 SVGAGI. CDR3 size: 14 residues. CDR3 loop: CASSYGGGTDTQYF. The CDR3 region has the DNA TGTGCCAGCAGTTACGGGGGTGGCACAGATACGCAGTATTTT.